The 9 T cell receptor beta chains in this list originate from one sample, sequenced in a study of glioma-infiltrating T cells after dendritic cell vaccination. Generated by immunoSEQ multiplex PCR, the TCRdb table keeps only in-frame clones and is missing some. This sample has roughly 80,000 clones, with around 90% found just once. The sequenced sample was blood, obtained before dendritic cell vaccination. The receptor source for this set is a human donor with glioblastoma.

The CDR3 nucleotides are TGTGCCAGCAGCCCAAGTAATAGCGTAGAGACCCAGTACTTC. This gives the protein CASSPSNSVETQYF. The J gene is TRBJ2-5, the V gene TRBV11-2, with D perhaps matching TRBD2 (5 bases). This CDR3 is built from 14 residues. From germline, CDR1 is SGHAT and CDR2 FQNNGV. The V end was cut by 5 bases, the J end by 4 bases, with 14 bases between.

The rearrangement joins TRBV6-4 to TRBJ2-1, with TRBD1 matching over 12 bases. Per germline, CDR1 MRHNA and CDR2 SNTAGT. CDR3 length: 16 amino acids. V shed 5 bases, J shed 8 bases, and the junction held 10 bases outside the gene matches. The CDR3 sequence is CASSFSSGQGAHEQFF. CDR3 coding DNA: TGTGCCAGCAGTTTTTCTTCGGGACAGGGGGCCCATGAGCAGTTCTTC.

The CDR3 loop is CASTPTVGPGNEQFF. The CDR3, as DNA: TGTGCCAGCACTCCTACCGTGGGGCCGGGCAATGAGCAGTTCTTC. The rearrangement joins TRBV2 to TRBJ2-1, with a weak D call TRBD1 (5 bases). Trimming took 7 bases from V and 6 from J, leaving 19 bases between them. Germline V lookup: CDR1 SNHLY, CDR2 FYNNEI. There are 15 residues in the CDR3.

This sequence joins TRBV5-1 and TRBJ2-3; 8 nucleotides agree with TRBD1. The CDR3 is made up of 15 amino acids. CDR1 and CDR2 (germline): SGHRS, YFSETQ. Germline trimming cut 4 bases from V and 4 bases from J; bases unmatched to any gene: 8. This CDR3 is CASSVTGDPADTQYF. The CDR3 region has the DNA TGCGCCAGCAGCGTGACAGGGGATCCAGCAGATACGCAGTATTTT.

The chain carries TRBV29-1 and TRBJ2-1, with 9 bases aligning to TRBD1. CDR1 and CDR2 (germline): SQVTM, ANQGSEA. The CDR3 runs 14 residues. Trimming took 7 bases from V and 4 from J; bases not matched to a gene: 8. The CDR3 here is CSGSGTGSYNEQFF. In nucleotides, the CDR3 is TGCAGCGGATCCGGGACAGGGTCTTACAATGAGCAGTTCTTC.

V and J are TRBV5-1 and TRBJ2-7; TRBD2 matches 7 bases. The CDR3 covers 13 residues. Germline CDR1 reads SGHRS; CDR2 reads YFSETQ. Trimming took 5 bases from V and 6 from J; bases not matched to a gene: 8. The CDR3 spells CASSPERGAEQYF. CDR3 bases: TGCGCCAGCAGTCCGGAGCGGGGTGCCGAGCAGTACTTC.

The chain couples TRBV19 to TRBJ1-5; the match to TRBD1 covers 7 bases. CDR1 and CDR2 from the germline V gene are LNHDA and SQIVND (reference sequence). V shed 4 bases, J shed 3 bases, and the junction held 9 bases outside the gene matches. This CDR3 comprises 16 residues. The CDR3 protein is CASSKPTGTANQPQHF. CDR3 nucleotide sequence: TGTGCCAGTAGTAAACCAACCGGGACAGCCAATCAGCCCCAGCATTTT.

V gene TRBV7-9 combines with J gene TRBJ2-1, with 7 bases that match TRBD2. V trimming: 5 bases; J trimming: 0 bases; junction bases outside the gene matches: 16. Germline V gene sequence: CDR1 SEHNR, CDR2 FQNEAQ (reference sequence). The CDR3 length is 19 residues. DNA for the CDR3: TGTGCCAGCAGCCCGGGGGGTGGGAGGGCAGGGAGCTCCTACAATGAGCAGTTCTTC. Its translation: CASSPGGGRAGSSYNEQFF. Supplemented by reference TRBV7-9 and TRBJ2-1, the full variable domain reads DTGVSQNPRHKITKRGQNVTFRCDPISEHNRLYWYRQTLGQGPEFLTYFQNEAQLEKSRLLSDRFSAERPKGSFSTLEIQRTEQGDSAMYLCASSPGGGRAGSSYNEQFFGPGTRLTVL.

In its sample, this clone is large (0.1 to 1%). This rearrangement joins TRBV11-3 to TRBJ2-1; TRBD1 aligns across 8 bases. This CDR3 has 13 residues. V lost 6 bases to trimming and J lost 8 bases; unmatched junction nucleotides: 6. Per the germline V gene, CDR1 is SGHNT and CDR2 is YENEEA. The CDR3: CASSPGQGDEQFF. CDR3 DNA sequence: TGTGCCAGCAGTCCCGGACAGGGCGATGAGCAGTTCTTC. Together with reference TRBV11-3 and TRBJ2-1, the CDR3 gives the full variable domain: EAGVVQSPRYKIIEKKQPVAFWCNPISGHNTLYWYLQNLGQGPELLIRYENEEAVDDSQLPKDRFSAERLKGVDSTLKIQPAELGDSAVYLCASSPGQGDEQFFGPGTRLTVL.